The clone carrying this TCR beta chain has a handful of counts. Its antigen is unidentified. This CDR3 is built from 14 residues. V was shortened by 6 bases and J by 4 bases, with 12 bases between the two germline ends. Germline CDR1 is SGHVS and CDR2 is FQNEAQ. This specimen comes from a study of shared clonotypes between healthy human individuals. Study-level background: Participating donors consisted of a couple of women and a few men aged 18 to 49. Findings of the study overall: Clonotype sharing among donors was expected to depend on sequencing depth. The four-donor shared clonotypes exceeded non-shared clonotypes in generation probability, with non-shared ones scoring lower.

Cells designated naive CD8 were CD45RO-negative and were positively selected for CCR7, with terminally differentiated effector memory CD45RA+ cells excluded. Authors' methods: In the immunoSEQ data, sequences were junction-only and lacked quality scores, so filtering differed. TCRdb keeps only in-frame clones here, not all; method: immunoSEQ multiplex PCR. Clonal size and the V and J genes are those of that table, whereas D and trimming came from the DNA. The sample records more than 2 million clones, around 95% being singletons. The clonotype originates from a man aged 18 to 30 in good health. Some clones in this sample may be carry-over from other donors' samples. This chain uses TRBV7-8 with TRBJ2-2; D is uncertain. Sample: naive CD8+ T cells from PBMCs. CDR3 coding DNA: TGTGCCAGCAGTACCCCCCTGTCCACCGGGGAGCTGTTTTTT. This codes for CASSTPLSTGELFF.